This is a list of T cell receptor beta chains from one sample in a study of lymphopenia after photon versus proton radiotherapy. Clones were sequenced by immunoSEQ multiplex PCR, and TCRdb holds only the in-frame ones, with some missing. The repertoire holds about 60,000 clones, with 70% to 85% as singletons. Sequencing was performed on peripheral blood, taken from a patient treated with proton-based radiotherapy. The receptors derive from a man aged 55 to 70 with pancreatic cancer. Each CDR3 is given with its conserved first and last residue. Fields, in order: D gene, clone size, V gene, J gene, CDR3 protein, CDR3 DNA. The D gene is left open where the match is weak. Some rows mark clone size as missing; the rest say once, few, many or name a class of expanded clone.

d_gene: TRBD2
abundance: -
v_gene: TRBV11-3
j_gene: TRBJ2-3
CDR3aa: CATSRGSSDTQYF
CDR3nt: TGTGCAACCTCTCGCGGGAGTTCAGATACGCAGTATTTT

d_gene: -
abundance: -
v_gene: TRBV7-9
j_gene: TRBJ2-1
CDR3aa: CASSQGGSGKISYNEQFF
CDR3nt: TGTGCCAGCAGTCAGGGGGGTAGCGGGAAGATTTCCTACAATGAGCAGTTCTTC

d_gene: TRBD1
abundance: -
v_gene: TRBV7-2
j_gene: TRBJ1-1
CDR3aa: CASSTRQGDNTEAFF
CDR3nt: TGTGCCAGCAGCACGAGACAGGGGGATAACACTGAAGCTTTCTTT

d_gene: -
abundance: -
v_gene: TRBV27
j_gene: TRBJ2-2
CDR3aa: CASITATGELFF
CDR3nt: TGTGCCAGCATTACAGCAACCGGGGAGCTGTTTTTT

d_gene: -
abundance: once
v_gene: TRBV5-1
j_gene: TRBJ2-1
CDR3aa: CASSGGRNDGNEQFF
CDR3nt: TGCGCCAGCAGCGGGGGACGGAATGATGGGAATGAGCAGTTCTTC

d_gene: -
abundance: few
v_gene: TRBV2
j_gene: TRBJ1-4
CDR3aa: CASSEARGSTNEKLFF
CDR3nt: TGTGCCAGCAGTGAAGCACGGGGATCGACTAATGAAAAACTGTTTTTT

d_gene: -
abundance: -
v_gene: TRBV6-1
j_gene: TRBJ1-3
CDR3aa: CASSEPGAWEKTIYF
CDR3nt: TGTGCCAGCAGTGAACCAGGGGCGTGGGAAAAGACCATATATTTT

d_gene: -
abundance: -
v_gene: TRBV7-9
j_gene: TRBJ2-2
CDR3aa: CASSLELAANTGELFF
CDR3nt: TGTGCCAGCAGCTTAGAACTAGCCGCGAACACCGGGGAGCTGTTTTTT

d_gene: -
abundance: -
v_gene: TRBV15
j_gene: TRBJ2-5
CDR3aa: CATSREETQYF
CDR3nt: TGTGCCACCAGCAGGGAAGAGACCCAGTACTTC

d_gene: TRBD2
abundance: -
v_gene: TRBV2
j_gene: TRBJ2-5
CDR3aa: CASRDTSGLGQETQYF
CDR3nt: TGTGCCAGCAGGGACACTAGCGGGCTGGGGCAAGAGACCCAGTACTTC

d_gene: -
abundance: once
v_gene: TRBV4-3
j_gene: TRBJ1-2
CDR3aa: CASSQDTGDYGYTF
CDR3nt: TGCGCCAGCAGCCAAGATACCGGGGACTATGGCTACACCTTC

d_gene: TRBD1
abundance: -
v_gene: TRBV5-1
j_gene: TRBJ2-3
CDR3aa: CASSGTRQGTDTQYF
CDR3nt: TGCGCCAGCAGCGGGACGCGACAGGGAACAGATACGCAGTATTTT

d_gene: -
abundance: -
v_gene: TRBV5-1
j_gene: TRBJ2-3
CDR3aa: CASSLVVGSTDTQYF
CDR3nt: TGCGCCAGCAGCTTGGTTGTGGGGTCGACAGATACGCAGTATTTT

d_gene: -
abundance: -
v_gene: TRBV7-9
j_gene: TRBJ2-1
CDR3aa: CASYMGSSYNEQFF
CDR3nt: TGTGCCAGCTATATGGGTAGCTCCTACAATGAGCAGTTCTTC

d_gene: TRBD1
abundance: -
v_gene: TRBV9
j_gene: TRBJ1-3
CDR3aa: CASSVESRGDTIYF
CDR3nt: TGTGCCAGCAGCGTAGAATCCAGGGGGGACACCATATATTTT

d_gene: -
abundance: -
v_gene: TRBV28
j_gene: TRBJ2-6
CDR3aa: CASKSGVGSSGANVLTF
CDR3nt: TGTGCCAGCAAGTCCGGGGTGGGGTCCTCTGGGGCCAACGTCCTGACTTTC

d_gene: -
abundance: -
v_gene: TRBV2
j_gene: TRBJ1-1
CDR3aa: CASSSPGNTEAFF
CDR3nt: TGTGCCAGCAGTTCTCCAGGGAACACTGAAGCTTTCTTT